Presented here are 23 T cell receptor beta chains from one specimen sequenced in a study of T cell repertoires in cytomegalovirus infection. A single record per CDR3 protein comes from TCRdb applying MiXCR to the reads. In the table there are around 450,000 distinct CDR3 sequences, approximately 32% of which are singletons. What was sequenced was PBMCs. All receptors come from a human donor in good health (CMV status not recorded). Some clones in this sample may be carry-over from other donors' samples.

In this sample, this clonotype turned up many times. The chain carries TRBV5-1 and TRBJ2-7; perhaps TRBD1 as D (5 bases). Per germline, CDR1 SGHRS and CDR2 YFSETQ. The CDR3 is 12 residues long. V was shortened by 7 bases and J by 5 bases, with 13 bases between the two germline ends. DNA for the CDR3: TGCGCCAGCCGCGCCAGGGTAGACGAGCAGTACTTC. Amino acid sequence: CASRARVDEQYF.

The chain couples TRBV4-3 to TRBJ2-3, with 7 nucleotides matching TRBD2. The length of the CDR3 is 18 residues. Trimming took 2 bases from V and 3 from J; bases not matched to a gene: 14. Germline CDR1 reads LGHNA; CDR2 reads YSLEER. The CDR3 nucleotides read TGCGCCAGCAGCCAAAGTCGGTCTGGGGGGGTTAGGACAGATACGCAGTATTTT. It codes for CASSQSRSGGVRTDTQYF.

The chain carries TRBV5-5 and TRBJ2-1, with 9 bases lining up with TRBD1. Trimming took 0 bases from V and 6 from J; bases not matched to a gene: 4. In germline, CDR1 is SGHKS, CDR2 YYEKEE (reference sequence). The CDR3 sequence is 15 residues long. The CDR3 bases are TGTGCCAGCAGCTTGGTGCGACAGGGGGTCAATGAGCAGTTCTTC. Protein: CASSLVRQGVNEQFF.

This clonotype appeared many times. The gene calls are TRBV6-1 and TRBJ1-4, with D perhaps TRBD1 (5 bases). This CDR3 contains 14 residues. Germline V gene sequence: CDR1 MNHNS, CDR2 SASEGT. V was trimmed by 2 bases and J by 7 bases, leaving 11 bases between them. The CDR3 sequence is CASSERAGSEKLFF. The CDR3 DNA reads as TGTGCCAGCAGTGAAAGGGCAGGGAGTGAAAAACTGTTTTTT.

In this sample, this clonotype turned up a few times. J is TRBJ2-5 and V is TRBV6-1, with 11 nucleotides matching TRBD2. There are 18 residues in the CDR3. The V segment lost 2 bases and the J segment 0 bases; nucleotides outside the gene matches: 8. Germline V gene lookup returns CDR1 MNHNS and CDR2 SASEGT. The CDR3 spells CASSELASGGMYQETQYF. Written as DNA, the CDR3 is TGTGCCAGCAGTGAACTGGCTAGCGGGGGGATGTACCAAGAGACCCAGTACTTC.

This chain connects TRBV12-3 or TRBV12-4 to TRBJ1-2; D remains unclear. This CDR3 contains 13 residues. V lost 2 bases to trimming and J lost 6 bases, with 10 bases between them. Written as DNA, the CDR3 is TGTGCCAGCAGTTTAACAGAGGGCCATGGCTACACCTTC. Amino acids: CASSLTEGHGYTF.

V gene TRBV20-1 combines with J gene TRBJ1-1, with D possibly TRBD1 on 5 matching bases. The germline V gene encodes CDR1 DFQATT and CDR2 SNEGSKA (reference sequence). The CDR3 is 13 residues long. Trimming removed 3 bases from V and 0 bases from J, with 8 bases in between. CDR3 DNA: TGCAGTGCTAGTAGAGGGGTGAACACTGAAGCTTTCTTT. Translating it yields CSASRGVNTEAFF.

CDR3 in DNA: TGTGCCAGCAGCCTTACCGACAATCAGCCCCAGCATTTT. It specifies CASSLTDNQPQHF. This chain joins TRBV9 and TRBJ1-5; D gene unclear. The CDR3 sequence is 13 residues long. Per germline, CDR1 SGDLS and CDR2 YYNGEE. Trimming took off 4 bases at V and 3 bases at J, with 8 bases between the two ends. The whole variable domain, remainder taken from reference TRBV9 and TRBJ1-5, is DSGVTQTPKHLITATGQRVTLRCSPRSGDLSVYWYQQSLDQGLQFLIQYYNGEERAKGNILERFSAQQFPDLHSELNLSSLELGDSALYFCASSLTDNQPQHFGDGTRLSIL.

This clonotype has just a few counts. The CDR3 DNA follows: TGTGCCAGCAGCATGGGGCGGCGGGGGACCAACACAGATACGCAGTATTTT. Residues: CASSMGRRGTNTDTQYF. This chain uses TRBV5-6 with TRBJ2-3; 7 nucleotides match TRBD2. The CDR3 covers 17 residues. The trim removed 4 bases at V and 2 bases at J, leaving 13 bases unmatched. In germline, CDR1 is SGHDT, CDR2 YYEEEE.

The chain combines TRBV19 with TRBJ1-6, with D possibly TRBD1 on 5 matching bases. This CDR3 contains 13 residues. V was cut by 10 bases and J by 11 bases, with 18 bases left in between. From germline, CDR1 is LNHDA and CDR2 SQIVND (reference sequence). The DNA of the CDR3 is TGTGCCACCTCAGGTGGGGGTAGGGCACCCCTCCACTTT. This gives the protein CATSGGGRAPLHF. Full variable domain (outside the CDR3, taken from reference TRBV19 and TRBJ1-6): DGGITQSPKYLFRKEGQNVTLSCEQNLNHDAMYWYRQDPGQGLRLIYYSQIVNDFQKGDIAEGYSVSREKKESFPLTVTSAQKNPTAFYLCATSGGGRAPLHFGNGTRLTVT.

This clonotype was observed many times. The chain joins TRBV20-1 to TRBJ2-3, with D possibly being TRBD1 (6 bases). Looked up from germline, CDR1 is DFQATT and CDR2 is SNEGSKA (reference sequence). The CDR3 has 15 residues. Deletions cut 3 bases from V and 2 bases from J, with 15 bases between. The DNA of the CDR3 is TGCAGTGCTAGTAGGACAGATGGATACACAGATACGCAGTATTTT. It codes for CSASRTDGYTDTQYF.

The genes are TRBV30 and TRBJ2-2; 7 bases fit TRBD1. The CDR3 has 15 residues. The V and J ends lost 5 bases and 5 bases, in that order; junction bases with no gene match: 11. From germline, CDR1 is GTSNPN and CDR2 SVGIG (reference sequence). CDR3 sequence (DNA): TGTGCCTGGGTCCATGGACAGGTTGTAACCGGGGAGCTGTTTTTT. Translated: CAWVHGQVVTGELFF.

In regard to this clonotype: A much larger clone sits a single nucleotide away, making a read error possible. J is TRBJ2-3 and V is TRBV7-8; D gene uncertain. CDR1 and CDR2 from the germline V gene are SGHVS and FQNEAQ. V was cut by 1 base and J by 0 bases, with 8 bases left in between. The CDR3 is 15 amino acids. The CDR3 DNA is TGTGCCAGCAGCTTAGATGTTTTAAGCACAGATACGCAGTATTTT. Translation gives CASSLDVLSTDTQYF. The full variable domain, its missing parts supplied by reference TRBV7-8 and TRBJ2-3, is GAGVSQSPRYKVAKRGQDVALRCDPISGHVSLFWYQQALGQGPEFLTYFQNEAQLDKSGLPSDRFFAERPEGSVSTLKIQRTQQEDSAVYLCASSLDVLSTDTQYFGPGTRLTVL.

V is TRBV19 and J is TRBJ2-7, with a weak D call TRBD1 (6 bases). The germline gives CDR1 LNHDA, CDR2 SQIVND (reference sequence). V was shortened by 0 bases and J by 3 bases, with 12 bases between the two germline ends. CDR3 length: 15 amino acids. In DNA form, the CDR3 reads TGTGCCAGTAGTATAGATCTCGGACAGATCTACGAGCAGTACTTC. It yields the protein CASSIDLGQIYEQYF.

This clonotype was picked up many times. This chain joins TRBV7-8 and TRBJ1-5; 10 bases match TRBD1. Germline values: CDR1 SGHVS, CDR2 FQNEAQ. The CDR3 covers 16 residues. V was clipped by 5 bases and J by 5 bases; unmatched bases: 9. The CDR3 bases are TGTGCCAGCAGCGCAGAGGGACAGGGGATCCATCAGCCCCAGCATTTT. Its protein is CASSAEGQGIHQPQHF. Combining the CDR3 with reference TRBV7-8 and TRBJ1-5 gives the whole variable domain GAGVSQSPRYKVAKRGQDVALRCDPISGHVSLFWYQQALGQGPEFLTYFQNEAQLDKSGLPSDRFFAERPEGSVSTLKIQRTQQEDSAVYLCASSAEGQGIHQPQHFGDGTRLSIL.

This clonotype was counted a few times. The V gene is TRBV20-1, the J gene TRBJ1-5; 8 bases are shared with TRBD1. Per the germline V gene, CDR1 is DFQATT and CDR2 is SNEGSKA (reference sequence). The CDR3 is 18 amino acids. With 3 bases clipped from V and 1 base from J, the junction kept 14 bases outside the gene matches. CDR3 sequence reads: CSASPGQGTSWSNQPQHF. The CDR3 region has the DNA TGCAGTGCTAGCCCCGGACAGGGTACCTCGTGGAGCAATCAGCCCCAGCATTTT.

The chain uses TRBV20-1 and TRBJ1-1; 8 bases fit TRBD1. The CDR3 sequence is 13 residues long. Germline lookup yields CDR1 DFQATT and CDR2 SNEGSKA (reference sequence). Germline trimming cut 0 bases from V and 7 bases from J; bases unmatched to any gene: 4. Here the CDR3 reads CSARDPGTGEAFF. CDR3 nucleotide sequence: TGCAGTGCTAGAGATCCCGGGACAGGTGAAGCTTTCTTT.

This clonotype has a handful of counts. This rearrangement joins TRBV6-6 to TRBJ1-4; unclear D gene. The V end lost 7 bases, the J end lost 7 bases, and 10 bases lay between the germline ends. The CDR3 consists of 12 residues. The germline V gene encodes CDR1 MNHNY and CDR2 SVGAGI (reference sequence). The CDR3 DNA reads as TGTGCCAGCACTATATCGGGTGAAAAACTGTTTTTT. This sequence encodes CASTISGEKLFF.

This clonotype was detected many times. The chain carries TRBV12-3 or TRBV12-4 and TRBJ2-3; 7 bases line up with TRBD1. The J segment lost 9 bases and the V segment lost 5 bases, leaving 2 bases of the junction unmatched. The CDR3 is made up of 11 amino acids. CDR3 nucleotides: TGTGCCAGCAGTCCGGACAGGACGCAGTATTTT. Protein: CASSPDRTQYF.

This chain uses TRBV5-4 with TRBJ1-1, with 9 bases matching TRBD1. CDR1 and CDR2 from the germline V gene are SGHNT and YYREEE (reference sequence). There are 16 residues in the CDR3. V trimming: 0 bases; J trimming: 1 base; junction bases outside the gene matches: 4. DNA for the CDR3: TGTGCCAGCAGCTTGGTGGGACAGGGTTGGAACACTGAAGCTTTCTTT. Amino acids: CASSLVGQGWNTEAFF.

A remark on this clonotype: The junction and the germline gene differ at one end; a read error may be behind it. The rearrangement links TRBV7-2 to TRBJ2-1; TRBD1 matches at 8 bases. The CDR3 is 15 amino acids. In germline, CDR1 is SGHTA, CDR2 FQGNSA. CDR3 DNA sequence: TGTTCCAGCAGACCAGGGGGTACAGGGGGCAATGAGCAGTTCTTC. This gives the protein CSSRPGGTGGNEQFF.

Only a few counts were recorded for this clonotype. The chain has TRBV6-1 and TRBJ1-5; D may be TRBD1 (5 bases). Between the trimmed V and J ends, which lost 3 bases and 7 bases, there was a span of 16 bases. The CDR3 extends over 15 amino acids. The germline V gene encodes CDR1 MNHNS and CDR2 SASEGT. CDR3 amino acids: CASSEGLGKKQPQHF. CDR3 DNA: TGTGCCAGCAGTGAGGGACTGGGGAAGAAGCAGCCCCAGCATTTT.

This clonotype was counted between two and nine times. The rearrangement links TRBV14 to TRBJ1-2; possibly TRBD1 for D (6 bases). CDR1 is SGHDN and CDR2 is FVKESK in the germline V gene. The CDR3 loop spans 14 amino acids. V was shortened by 2 bases and J by 7 bases, with 14 bases between the two germline ends. The CDR3 DNA reads as TGTGCCAGCAGCCAACAGACAGGATCCCTTGGCTACACCTTC. Residues: CASSQQTGSLGYTF. Full variable domain (rest looked up from reference TRBV14 and TRBJ1-2): EAGVTQFPSHSVIEKGQTVTLRCDPISGHDNLYWYRRVMGKEIKFLLHFVKESKQDESGMPNNRFLAERTGGTYSTLKVQPAELEDSGVYFCASSQQTGSLGYTFGSGTRLTVV.